These 28 T cell receptor beta chains were sequenced from one sample in a study of a mutant IDH1 vaccine in newly diagnosed glioma. The data were produced by immunoSEQ multiplex PCR, yet TCRdb's version contains in-frame clones alone and is incomplete. The profile covers more than 30,000 clones, with 90% appearing a single time and around 20% taken by the ten largest. Antigen specificity for these receptors is unknown. Time point specified: week 11, during vaccination. All doses held 300 ug of mutant IDH1 20-mer peptide, with topical imiquimod. The sequencing used PBMCs, collected from a glioma patient whose treatment included an IDH1 peptide vaccine. These receptors all stem from a man younger than 35 with glioma.

The chain is built from TRBV13 and TRBJ2-7, with TRBD2 matching over 12 bases. This CDR3 has 16 residues. CDR1 PRHDT and CDR2 FYEKMQ come from the germline V gene (reference sequence). Losses at the gene ends were 3 bases for V and 2 bases for J; bases not matched to a gene: 5. Written as DNA, the CDR3 is TGTGCCAGCAGCTTTCTTTCTAGCGGGAGGGCCTACGAGCAGTACTTC. It is translated as CASSFLSSGRAYEQYF.

The chain is built from TRBV27 and TRBJ2-1; 7 bases line up with TRBD2. Germline-derived CDR1 and CDR2 are MNHEY and SMNVEV (reference sequence). The V and J ends lost 5 bases and 8 bases, in that order; junction bases with no gene match: 12. This CDR3 region has 15 residues. The CDR3 region has the DNA TGTGCCAGCAGTCAAACTAGCGAGAGGGCAGATGAGCAGTTCTTC. Residues: CASSQTSERADEQFF.

Only a few counts were recorded for this clone. The J gene is TRBJ2-7, the V gene TRBV5-6; perhaps TRBD1 as D (5 bases). Trimming cost V 0 bases and J 7 bases, with 11 bases left between them. CDR3 length: 13 residues. Germline V gene sequence: CDR1 SGHDT, CDR2 YYEEEE. This CDR3 is CASSLVRVGEQYF. CDR3 coding DNA: TGTGCCAGCAGCTTGGTCAGGGTAGGGGAGCAGTACTTC. The full variable domain, its missing parts supplied by reference TRBV5-6 and TRBJ2-7, is DAGVTQSPTHLIKTRGQQVTLRCSPKSGHDTVSWYQQALGQGPQFIFQYYEEEERQRGNFPDRFSGHQFPNYSSELNVNALLLGDSALYLCASSLVRVGEQYFGPGTRLTVT.

This clone was counted a single time. The chain is built from TRBV27 and TRBJ2-7, with 8 bases matching TRBD2. With 5 bases clipped from V and 2 bases from J, the junction kept 8 bases outside the gene matches. The germline gives CDR1 MNHEY, CDR2 SMNVEV (reference sequence). CDR3 length: 15 residues. This CDR3 reads CASSPSGGTTYEQYF. CDR3 nucleotide sequence: TGTGCCAGCAGTCCCTCGGGGGGGACGACCTACGAGCAGTACTTC.

V gene TRBV4-1 combines with J gene TRBJ1-3; D unclear. CDR3 length equals 11 residues. Germline loops: CDR1 MGHRA, CDR2 YSYEKL. The DNA for the CDR3 is TGCGCAAGAAAAGGTGGAAACACCATATATTTT. It translates to CARKGGNTIYF.

CDR3 loop: CASSATIPARGEGEQFF. CDR3 DNA: TGTGCCAGCAGCGCCACAATCCCAGCGAGGGGTGAGGGTGAGCAGTTCTTC. The V gene is TRBV7-9, the J gene TRBJ2-1; D possibly uses TRBD1 or TRBD2 (5 bases each). Germline assignment: CDR1 SEHNR and CDR2 FQNEAQ (reference sequence). Trimming left V 5 bases short and J 9 bases short, with 26 bases between. CDR3 length: 17 residues.

The gene calls are TRBV5-6 and TRBJ1-1; D remains ambiguous. The CDR3 covers 13 residues. Trimming removed 4 bases at V and 4 bases at J, with 11 bases between. Germline V gives CDR1 SGHDT, CDR2 YYEEEE. CDR3 loop: CASSARASTEAFF. In nucleotides, the CDR3 is TGTGCCAGCAGCGCCCGGGCCTCCACTGAAGCTTTCTTT. Full variable domain (missing parts from reference TRBV5-6 and TRBJ1-1): DAGVTQSPTHLIKTRGQQVTLRCSPKSGHDTVSWYQQALGQGPQFIFQYYEEEERQRGNFPDRFSGHQFPNYSSELNVNALLLGDSALYLCASSARASTEAFFGQGTRLTVV.

J is TRBJ2-7 and V is TRBV30; a weak D match, TRBD1 (7 bases). This CDR3 comprises 13 residues. V was cut by 1 base and J by 5 bases, with 12 bases left in between. Germline CDR1 and CDR2: GTSNPN and SVGIG (reference sequence). The CDR3 DNA follows: TGTGCCTGGAGTGCGGTCAGGGGGGACGAGCAGTACTTC. Amino acid sequence: CAWSAVRGDEQYF.

V is TRBV19 and J is TRBJ2-6; D is undetermined. Trimming shortened V by 5 bases and J by 0 bases, and 14 bases separated the two germline ends. The CDR3 covers 17 residues. In germline, CDR1 is LNHDA, CDR2 SQIVND (reference sequence). CDR3 in amino acids: CASSPPRGGSGANVLTF. The CDR3 DNA follows: TGTGCCAGTAGTCCCCCACGCGGTGGCTCTGGGGCCAACGTCCTGACTTTC.

The sample holds one count of this clone. The rearrangement joins TRBV2 to TRBJ1-4; TRBD1 aligns across 7 bases. This CDR3 region has 14 residues. J was trimmed by 10 bases and V by 4 bases; bases with no gene match: 9. Germline values: CDR1 SNHLY, CDR2 FYNNEI. The CDR3, as DNA: TGTGCCAGCAGTGCCAAGGGGGCAGGGGGAAAACTGTTTTTT. Translating it yields CASSAKGAGGKLFF.

This chain joins TRBV6-5 and TRBJ2-7; 8 nucleotides align to TRBD1. The CDR3 is made up of 13 amino acids. With 7 bases clipped from V and 6 bases from J, the junction kept 8 bases outside the gene matches. Germline CDR1 is MNHEY and CDR2 is SVGAGI. The chain's CDR3 is CASKMDRVGEQYF. The DNA of the CDR3 is TGTGCCAGCAAAATGGACAGGGTCGGCGAGCAGTACTTC.

By sample share, this clone is medium-sized. V gene TRBV7-6 combines with J gene TRBJ2-1; D is perhaps TRBD1 (5 bases). The CDR3 runs to 13 residues. The V end lost 1 base, the J end lost 10 bases, and 11 bases lay between the germline ends. CDR1 and CDR2 (germline): SGHVS, FNYEAQ. The CDR3 here is CASSLVQGREQFF. CDR3 DNA sequence: TGTGCCAGCAGCTTAGTCCAGGGCAGGGAGCAGTTCTTC.

The chain recombines TRBV19 with TRBJ1-5; D not resolved. Germline CDR1 is LNHDA and CDR2 is SQIVND (reference sequence). The CDR3 length is 15 residues. The germline V and J ends were trimmed by 6 bases and 0 bases, with 12 bases remaining between them. The CDR3 loop is CASRLDGYSNQPQHF. In nucleotides, the CDR3 is TGTGCCAGTAGACTGGACGGTTATAGCAATCAGCCCCAGCATTTT.

The chain joins TRBV6-5 to TRBJ2-7, with D possibly TRBD2 on 5 matching bases. The V gene lost 0 bases and the J gene lost 2 bases, with 11 bases spanning the gap. CDR3 size: 15 residues. Germline CDR1 MNHEY, CDR2 SVGAGI. The CDR3 DNA sequence: TGTGCCAGCAGTTACTCAGTGGGAGTCGCCTACGAGCAGTACTTC. Its translation is CASSYSVGVAYEQYF.

The CDR3, as DNA: TGCAGCGTTGCATCGGCTAATGAAAAACTGTTTTTT. It codes for CSVASANEKLFF. The rearrangement uses TRBV29-1 and TRBJ1-4; the D is unclear. There are 12 residues in the CDR3. In germline, CDR1 is SQVTM, CDR2 ANQGSEA. Trimming pared 4 bases from V and 3 bases from J, leaving 6 bases between. The complete variable domain, with remaining parts taken from reference TRBV29-1 and TRBJ1-4, reads SAVISQKPSRDICQRGTSLTIQCQVDSQVTMMFWYRQQPGQSLTLIATANQGSEATYESGFVIDKFPISRPNLTFSTLTVSNMSPEDSSIYLCSVASANEKLFFGSGTQLSVL.

CDR3 coding DNA: TGTGCCAGCAATCCACTAGCGGGAGGGCACAATGAGCAGTTCTTC. Translation gives CASNPLAGGHNEQFF. The chain combines TRBV2 with TRBJ2-1; TRBD2 matches 13 bases. With V trimmed by 7 bases and J by 5 bases, 5 bases remained unmatched. Germline-derived CDR1 and CDR2 are SNHLY and FYNNEI. This CDR3 comprises 15 residues.

The chain has TRBV5-6 and TRBJ2-3; D unclear. CDR1 is SGHDT and CDR2 is YYEEEE in the germline V gene. CDR3 length: 13 amino acids. The ends were cut back, 4 bases at V and 0 bases at J, with 6 bases in the middle. The CDR3 nucleotides read TGTGCCAGCAGCCTCTACAGCACAGATACGCAGTATTTT. This gives the protein CASSLYSTDTQYF. Looking up the rest from reference TRBV5-6 and TRBJ2-3 gives the full variable domain: DAGVTQSPTHLIKTRGQQVTLRCSPKSGHDTVSWYQQALGQGPQFIFQYYEEEERQRGNFPDRFSGHQFPNYSSELNVNALLLGDSALYLCASSLYSTDTQYFGPGTRLTVL.

For the CDR3, the DNA is TGTGCCAGCAGCTTAGGCAGATCCTCCTATGGCTACACCTTC. This encodes CASSLGRSSYGYTF. V and J are TRBV7-2 and TRBJ1-2, with D unresolved. The ends were cut back, 1 base at V and 4 bases at J, with 10 bases in the middle. The length of the CDR3 is 14 residues. Germline V lookup: CDR1 SGHTA, CDR2 FQGNSA.

The chain joins TRBV28 to TRBJ1-1; D call uncertain. CDR3 length: 14 residues. Germline V CDR1 and CDR2: MDHEN, SYDVKM. V was shortened by 1 base and J by 2 bases, with 8 bases between the two germline ends. The CDR3 region has the DNA TGTGCCAGCAGTTTATCACGACCAAACACTGAAGCTTTCTTT. Its protein is CASSLSRPNTEAFF.

The rearrangement uses TRBV6-5 and TRBJ2-7, with TRBD2 identical over 11 bases. Germline CDR1 MNHEY, CDR2 SVGAGI. With V trimmed by 6 bases and J by 6 bases, 10 bases remained unmatched. The CDR3 length is 15 residues. The CDR3 loop is CASSSGTSGPFEQYF. Here the CDR3 DNA reads TGTGCCAGCAGCTCCGGGACTAGCGGCCCGTTCGAGCAGTACTTC.

V gene TRBV5-6 combines with J gene TRBJ2-7; D gene ambiguous. The germline V and J ends were trimmed by 4 bases and 3 bases, with 14 bases remaining between them. Germline V lookup: CDR1 SGHDT, CDR2 YYEEEE. This CDR3 comprises 14 residues. This CDR3 is CASSPGPVNYEQYF. The CDR3 nucleotides are TGTGCCAGCAGCCCCGGACCGGTAAACTACGAGCAGTACTTC.

The rearrangement uses TRBV21-1 and TRBJ2-1; TRBD2, as called in the table, went unchecked against the DNA. TRBV21-1 is flagged as a pseudogene. The CDR3 extends over 13 amino acids. CDR3 in amino acids: CASSLRGGDEQFF. The CDR3 nucleotides read TGTGCCAGCAGCCTCCGGGGCGGGGATGAGCAGTTCTTC.

This chain uses TRBV6-5 with TRBJ1-4; D gene unclear. This CDR3 region has 14 residues. Germline assignment: CDR1 MNHEY and CDR2 SVGAGI. Trimming cost V 8 bases and J 0 bases, with 10 bases left between them. DNA for the CDR3: TGTGCCAGCGGAACAACGGCAACTAATGAAAAACTGTTTTTT. This codes for CASGTTATNEKLFF.

V is TRBV29-1 and J is TRBJ2-2, with D possibly TRBD1 on 7 matching bases. Germline V gene lookup returns CDR1 SQVTM and CDR2 ANQGSEA. V was clipped by 5 bases and J by 0 bases, with 10 bases between them. This CDR3 is built from 14 residues. The CDR3 reads CSVRGTANTGELFF. Here the CDR3 DNA reads TGCAGCGTTCGCGGGACAGCGAACACCGGGGAGCTGTTTTTT.

This clone was counted once. The chain couples TRBV4-2 to TRBJ1-2; D gene ambiguous. CDR1 and CDR2 from the germline V gene are LGHNA and YNFKEQ. This CDR3 is 15 amino acids long. The germline V and J ends were trimmed by 1 base and 4 bases, with 13 bases remaining between them. Here the CDR3 DNA reads TGTGCCAGCAGCCAAGTAACGTCTAGGAGCTATGGCTACACCTTC. The encoded protein is CASSQVTSRSYGYTF.

This chain links TRBV30 with TRBJ1-1; 7 bases match TRBD1. CDR1 GTSNPN and CDR2 SVGIG come from the germline V gene (reference sequence). J was trimmed by 11 bases and V by 4 bases; bases with no gene match: 13. CDR3 size: 13 residues. CDR3 nucleotide sequence: TGTGCCTGGATCGGTACAGGGGCCGCCACTGCTTTCTTT. Translated: CAWIGTGAATAFF. The whole variable domain, remainder taken from reference TRBV30 and TRBJ1-1, is SQTIHQWPATLVQPVGSPLSLECTVEGTSNPNLYWYRQAAGRGLQLLFYSVGIGQISSEVPQNLSASRPQDRQFILSSKKLLLSDSGFYLCAWIGTGAATAFFGQGTRLTVV.

This chain connects TRBV14 to TRBJ2-7, with 10 bases aligning to TRBD1. After removal of 5 bases from V and 2 bases from J, the junction contained 6 bases not matched to a gene. Germline CDR1 is SGHDN and CDR2 is FVKESK. This CDR3 is built from 15 residues. The CDR3 reads CASSSRDRGTYEQYF. The CDR3, as DNA: TGTGCCAGCAGCTCACGGGACAGGGGCACCTACGAGCAGTACTTC.

The chain combines TRBV7-9 with TRBJ2-1; TRBD2 matches at 10 bases. Germline V lookup: CDR1 SEHNR, CDR2 FQNEAQ (reference sequence). CDR3 size: 17 residues. Trimming removed 0 bases from V and 7 bases from J; junction bases left unmatched: 9. This CDR3 reads CASSLALASGSKNEQFF. In DNA form, the CDR3 reads TGTGCCAGCAGCTTAGCGTTGGCTAGCGGGAGCAAAAATGAGCAGTTCTTC. The full variable domain, completed using reference TRBV7-9 and TRBJ2-1, is DTGVSQNPRHKITKRGQNVTFRCDPISEHNRLYWYRQTLGQGPEFLTYFQNEAQLEKSRLLSDRFSAERPKGSFSTLEIQRTEQGDSAMYLCASSLALASGSKNEQFFGPGTRLTVL.